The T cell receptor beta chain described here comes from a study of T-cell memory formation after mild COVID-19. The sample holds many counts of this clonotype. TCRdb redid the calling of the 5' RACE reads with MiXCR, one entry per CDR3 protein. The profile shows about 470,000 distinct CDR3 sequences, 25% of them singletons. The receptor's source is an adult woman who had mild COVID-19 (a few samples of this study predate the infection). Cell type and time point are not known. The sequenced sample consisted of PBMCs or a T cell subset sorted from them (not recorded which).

CDR3 nucleotide sequence: TGTGCCAGTAGCCAACAGGGCTGGGAGACCCAGTACTTC. This encodes CASSQQGWETQYF. The V and J genes are TRBV19 and TRBJ2-5, with a tentative D call TRBD1 (6 bases). CDR1 LNHDA and CDR2 SQIVND come from the germline V gene (reference sequence). V gave up 6 bases and J gave up 5 bases, with 13 bases separating them. CDR3 length: 13 amino acids.